These 24 T cell receptor beta chains came from one sample sequenced in a study of T cells in Graves' hyperthyroidism and ophthalmopathy. RNA transcripts yielded amplified TCR beta CDR3 regions. First-round RT-PCR of the TCR CDR3 relied on the HTBI primer set. TCRdb redid the calling of the multiplex PCR reads with MiXCR, one entry per CDR3 protein. The sample consists of about 350,000 distinct CDR3 sequences, approximately 18% of them appearing once. Sequencing used blood. The receptors come from a woman aged 40-49 years with Graves' ophthalmopathy.

Concerning this clonotype itself: This may be a read error: a much more frequent sequence differs by one nucleotide. The chain combines TRBV4-1 with TRBJ1-6, with D perhaps matching TRBD1 (6 bases). Trimming removed 1 base from V and 6 bases from J, with 22 bases in between. The germline V gene encodes CDR1 MGHRA and CDR2 YSYEKL. This CDR3 has 19 amino acids. CDR3 region: CASSQGPLAQGVVNSPLHF. In DNA form, the CDR3 reads TGCGCCAGCAGCCAAGGGCCTTTAGCACAGGGAGTTGTTAATTCACCCCTCCACTTT.

The table lists this clonotype with many counts. The chain carries TRBV12-3 or TRBV12-4 and TRBJ2-7; tentatively, D is TRBD2 (5 bases). Between the trimmed V and J ends, which lost 6 bases and 0 bases, there was a span of 15 bases. The CDR3 consists of 15 residues. The CDR3 nucleotides read TGTGCCAGCAGCCGCGCGGGCAGCAGCTCCTACGAGCAGTACTTC. This sequence encodes CASSRAGSSSYEQYF.

This clonotype was found many times. This chain joins TRBV6-5 and TRBJ1-1, with D maybe TRBD1 (6 bases). Trimming left V 0 bases short and J 4 bases short, with 12 bases between. Looked up from germline, CDR1 is MNHEY and CDR2 is SVGAGI. CDR3 size: 15 residues. CDR3 sequence reads: CASSYSPGAGTEAFF. CDR3 DNA sequence: TGTGCCAGCAGTTACTCACCAGGGGCCGGCACTGAAGCTTTCTTT.

This clonotype was seen many times. This chain joins TRBV30 and TRBJ2-7; TRBD1 aligns across 7 bases. Per the germline V gene, CDR1 is GTSNPN and CDR2 is SVGIG (reference sequence). With V trimmed by 1 base and J by 6 bases, 6 bases remained unmatched. The CDR3 runs 13 residues. CDR3 in DNA: TGTGCCTGGAGTGCAACGACAGGGAGCGAGCAGTACTTC. This gives the protein CAWSATTGSEQYF.

This clonotype occurred many times. The CDR3 reads CSARRTGGETQYF. The CDR3 DNA follows: TGCAGTGCTAGAAGGACGGGAGGAGAGACCCAGTACTTC. This rearrangement joins TRBV20-1 to TRBJ2-5; 7 bases map to TRBD2. Germline V gene data show CDR1 as DFQATT and CDR2 as SNEGSKA (reference sequence). Unmatched junction bases numbered 4, after V lost 2 bases and J lost 4 bases. CDR3 length: 13 residues.

The genes are TRBV6-1 and TRBJ2-5, with TRBD2 matching over 7 bases. This CDR3 comprises 14 residues. The germline V gene encodes CDR1 MNHNS and CDR2 SASEGT. The ends lost 6 bases at V and 5 bases at J; junction bases unmatched: 9. In DNA, the CDR3 is TGTGCCAGCAGACTGGGACTAACGCTTGAGACCCAGTACTTC. This sequence encodes CASRLGLTLETQYF.

Ten or more counts support this clonotype. The rearrangement links TRBV19 to TRBJ1-1, with 9 nucleotides matching TRBD1. V lost 4 bases and J lost 1; bases outside the gene matches: 7. Germline loops: CDR1 LNHDA, CDR2 SQIVND (reference sequence). The CDR3 runs 16 residues. The CDR3 loop is CASSRWTGEWNTEAFF. The CDR3 DNA follows: TGTGCCAGTAGTAGATGGACAGGGGAGTGGAACACTGAAGCTTTCTTT.

This chain joins TRBV7-2 and TRBJ2-7; the match to TRBD2 covers 10 bases. This CDR3 has 14 residues. Trimming removed 0 bases from V and 6 bases from J; junction bases left unmatched: 2. Germline V lookup: CDR1 SGHTA, CDR2 FQGNSA. This CDR3 is CASSLAASGGEQYF. The CDR3 DNA is TGTGCCAGCAGCTTAGCTGCTAGCGGGGGCGAGCAGTACTTC.

Turning to this clonotype: The junction departs from the called germline gene at one end, perhaps through a read error. The J gene is TRBJ2-7, the V gene TRBV28; D is perhaps TRBD1 or TRBD2 (5 bases each). The germline gives CDR1 MDHEN, CDR2 SYDVKM. The CDR3 is 13 amino acids. The CDR3 DNA reads as TGTGCAAGCACGGGACCAACAATCGACGAGCAGTACTTC. Its protein product is CASTGPTIDEQYF.

This rearrangement joins TRBV7-3 to TRBJ1-2; D gene unclear. V lost 5 bases to trimming and J lost 6 bases, with 19 bases between them. Germline CDR1 is SGHTA and CDR2 is FQGTGA. This CDR3 has 15 amino acids. CDR3 protein: CASSPTDGKGDGYTF. The CDR3 DNA reads as TGTGCCAGCAGCCCAACGGACGGGAAAGGCGATGGCTACACCTTC.

The rearrangement joins TRBV27 to TRBJ1-2; D ambiguous. V dropped 6 bases and J dropped 8 bases, with 13 bases sitting between them. The CDR3 is 12 residues long. Germline CDR1 MNHEY, CDR2 SMNVEV (reference sequence). The CDR3 loop reads CASRDPVGGYTF. For the CDR3, the DNA is TGTGCCAGCAGGGACCCCGTGGGAGGCTACACCTTC.

This clonotype has a count of ten or more. The chain uses TRBV11-2 and TRBJ2-1; TRBD2 matches 16 bases. Germline V gene lookup returns CDR1 SGHAT and CDR2 FQNNGV. This CDR3 contains 17 residues. Losses at the gene ends were 5 bases for V and 8 bases for J; bases not matched to a gene: 9. As DNA, the CDR3 is TGTGCCAGCAGCGTACCCGGGACTAGCGGGAGGGAAGATGAGCAGTTCTTC. Residues: CASSVPGTSGREDEQFF.

This clonotype was counted many times. The chain couples TRBV20-1 to TRBJ1-3; D unresolved. V gave up 3 bases and J gave up 0 bases, with 3 bases separating them. This CDR3 contains 12 residues. Per the germline V gene, CDR1 is DFQATT and CDR2 is SNEGSKA (reference sequence). As DNA, the CDR3 is TGCAGTGCTAGTCCCTCTGGAAACACCATATATTTT. Translated, it gives CSASPSGNTIYF.

This clonotype was recorded at least ten times. The chain links TRBV2 to TRBJ2-7, with 12 bases fitting TRBD2. V lost 6 bases, J lost 4 bases, and 4 bases stayed unmatched. CDR1 and CDR2 (germline): SNHLY, FYNNEI. The CDR3 extends over 14 amino acids. In nucleotides, the CDR3 is TGTGCCAGCAGAGCGACTAGCGGGAGATACGAGCAGTACTTC. Translating gives CASRATSGRYEQYF.

This clonotype was seen only a few times. V is TRBV7-8 and J is TRBJ2-2; 9 nucleotides line up with TRBD1. The CDR3 runs 15 residues. The trim removed 3 bases at V and 5 bases at J, leaving 4 bases unmatched. Germline values: CDR1 SGHVS, CDR2 FQNEAQ. In DNA, the CDR3 is TGTGCCAGCAGCTTTGGGACAGGGCGTACCGGGGAGCTGTTTTTT. It is translated as CASSFGTGRTGELFF.

Ten or more counts support this clonotype. The genes are TRBV3-1 and TRBJ1-1, with D perhaps TRBD1 (5 bases). The germline CDR1 and CDR2 sequences are LGHDT and YNNKEL (reference sequence). The CDR3 totals 12 residues. The V end lost 3 bases, the J end lost 10 bases, and 12 bases lay between the germline ends. CDR3 in amino acids: CASSHERDLAFF. As DNA, the CDR3 is TGTGCCAGCAGCCATGAGAGGGACCTAGCTTTCTTT. The whole variable domain, remainder taken from reference TRBV3-1 and TRBJ1-1, is DTAVSQTPKYLVTQMGNDKSIKCEQNLGHDTMYWYKQDSKKFLKIMFSYNNKELIINETVPNRFSPKSPDKAHLNLHINSLELGDSAVYFCASSHERDLAFFGQGTRLTVV.

V usage is TRBV12-3 or TRBV12-4 and J usage is TRBJ1-5; 9 nucleotides agree with TRBD1. This CDR3 has 16 amino acids. The trim removed 9 bases at V and 3 bases at J, leaving 12 bases unmatched. The CDR3 bases are TGTGCCAGTCGAAGGGGACAGGGAATGCTCAATCAGCCCCAGCATTTT. This translates into CASRRGQGMLNQPQHF.

At least ten counts were recorded for this clonotype. The chain employs TRBV11-2 and TRBJ2-3; D gene unclear. Germline V CDR1 and CDR2: SGHAT, FQNNGV. The CDR3 loop spans 15 amino acids. V was pared by 3 bases and J by 8 bases, with 18 bases between. CDR3 nucleotide sequence: TGTGCCAGCAGCTTCCCTTTTGACCGCCGTGGTACGCAGTATTTT. Its protein product is CASSFPFDRRGTQYF.

This clonotype was observed at least ten times. V and J are TRBV6-2 or TRBV6-3 and TRBJ2-5; D is ambiguous. The CDR3 runs to 14 residues. CDR1 and CDR2 from the germline V gene are MNHEY and SVGEGT. V shed 3 bases and J shed 6 bases, with 14 bases lying between them. CDR3 nucleotides: TGTGCCAGCAGTTATGGGCAAGGGCGTCAGACCCAGTACTTC. This translates into CASSYGQGRQTQYF.

This clonotype has more than one count but fewer than ten. This sequence joins TRBV9 and TRBJ2-7; 10 positions agree with TRBD2. This CDR3 has 17 amino acids. Germline V gives CDR1 SGDLS, CDR2 YYNGEE. V gave up 3 bases and J gave up 6 bases; unmatched junction bases: 15. CDR3 bases: TGTGCCAGCAGCGCCTCCCCGGGAGCGGGAGGGCGAGGCGAGCAGTACTTC. Amino acids: CASSASPGAGGRGEQYF.

As regards this clonotype: In this CDR3 the conserved last residue, phenylalanine or tryptophan, is missing, so a read error is likely. No DNA is shown, since the ends of the CDR3 on it are uncertain; the CDR3 is the one TCRdb lists. V is TRBV6-1 and J is TRBJ1-2. The length of the CDR3 is 13 amino acids, counting both ends. CDR1 MNHNS and CDR2 SASEGT come from the germline V gene. The CDR3 spells CASLRSIDYGHTL.

This clonotype was picked up many times. The rearrangement uses TRBV6-4 and TRBJ1-2; 9 positions match TRBD1. Per the germline V gene, CDR1 is MRHNA and CDR2 is SNTAGT. V lost 3 bases and J lost 6; bases outside the gene matches: 8. The CDR3 loop spans 15 amino acids. CDR3 residues: CASSETGQGFDGYTF. For the CDR3, the DNA is TGTGCCAGCAGTGAAACGGGACAGGGTTTTGATGGCTACACCTTC.

The chain uses TRBV6-1 and TRBJ2-7; TRBD2 aligns across 10 bases. The germline gives CDR1 MNHNS, CDR2 SASEGT. The CDR3 runs to 15 residues. Germline trimming cut 2 bases from V and 6 bases from J; bases unmatched to any gene: 7. Written as DNA, the CDR3 is TGTGCCAGCAGTGAAATCACTAGCGGGAACGGCGAGCAGTACTTC. It translates to CASSEITSGNGEQYF.

A note on this clonotype: A much larger clone differs by one base, so this may be a read error. This rearrangement joins TRBV14 to TRBJ2-5; 15 nucleotides line up with TRBD2. The CDR3 is made up of 17 amino acids. CDR1 and CDR2 (germline): SGHDN, FVKESK. Written as DNA, the CDR3 is TGTGCCAACAGCCAAGAACCGGGACTAGCGGGAGGAGAGACCCAGTACTTC. Translation gives CANSQEPGLAGGETQYF.